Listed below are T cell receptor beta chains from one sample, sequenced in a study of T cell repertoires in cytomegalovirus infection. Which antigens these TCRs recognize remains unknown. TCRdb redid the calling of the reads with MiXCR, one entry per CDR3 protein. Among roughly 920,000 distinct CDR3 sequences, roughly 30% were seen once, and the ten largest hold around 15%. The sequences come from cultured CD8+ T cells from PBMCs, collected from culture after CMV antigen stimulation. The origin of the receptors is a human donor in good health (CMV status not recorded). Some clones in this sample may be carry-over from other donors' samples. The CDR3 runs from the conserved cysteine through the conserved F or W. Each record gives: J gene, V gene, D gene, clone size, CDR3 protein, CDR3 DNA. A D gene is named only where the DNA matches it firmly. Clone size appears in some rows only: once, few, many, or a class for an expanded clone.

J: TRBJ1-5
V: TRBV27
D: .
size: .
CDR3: CASRGLIHQPQHF
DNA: TGTGCCAGCAGGGGGTTGATTCATCAGCCCCAGCATTTT

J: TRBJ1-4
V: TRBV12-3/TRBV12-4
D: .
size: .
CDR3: CASSLEYEKLFF
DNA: TGTGCCAGCAGTTTAGAATATGAAAAACTGTTTTTT

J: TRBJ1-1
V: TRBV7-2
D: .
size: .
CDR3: CASRPTLTTEAFF
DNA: TGTGCCAGCAGACCCACTTTGACTACTGAAGCTTTCTTT

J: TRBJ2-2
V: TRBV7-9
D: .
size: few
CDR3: CASSKAAGRESGELFF
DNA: TGTGCCAGCAGCAAAGCGGCAGGGAGAGAATCCGGGGAGCTGTTTTTT

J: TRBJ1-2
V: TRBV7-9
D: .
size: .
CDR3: CASSLRVPRYGYTF
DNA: TGTGCCAGCAGCCTCCGGGTCCCTCGGTATGGCTACACCTTC

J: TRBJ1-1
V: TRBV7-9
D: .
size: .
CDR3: CASSSPDGEAFF
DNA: TGTGCCAGCAGCTCCCCTGACGGTGAAGCTTTCTTT

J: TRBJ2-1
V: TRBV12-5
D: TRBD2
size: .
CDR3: CASGLGGGVYNEQFF
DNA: TGTGCTAGTGGTTTGGGGGGGGGGGTCTACAATGAGCAGTTCTTC

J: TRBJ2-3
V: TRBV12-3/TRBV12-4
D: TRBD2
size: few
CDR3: CASRAGDSTDTQYF
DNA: TGTGCCAGCCGGGCGGGGGATAGCACAGATACGCAGTATTTT

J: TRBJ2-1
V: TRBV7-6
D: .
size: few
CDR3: CASEGGGNEQFF
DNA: TGTGCCAGCGAAGGAGGGGGAAATGAGCAGTTCTTC

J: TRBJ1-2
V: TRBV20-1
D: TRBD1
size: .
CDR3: CSASLVGQEYYTF
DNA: TGCAGTGCTAGTCTAGTGGGACAGGAATACTACACCTTC

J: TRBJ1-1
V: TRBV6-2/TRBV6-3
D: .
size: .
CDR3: CASNRGRSSGDTEAFF
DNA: TGTGCCAGCAACCGGGGGCGCAGCTCGGGAGACACTGAAGCTTTCTTT

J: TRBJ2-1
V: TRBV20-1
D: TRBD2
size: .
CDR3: CSARDNARGVNNEQFF
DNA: TGCAGTGCTAGAGATAACGCGCGGGGGGTAAACAATGAGCAGTTCTTC

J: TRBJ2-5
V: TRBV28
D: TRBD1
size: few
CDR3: CASSSPVGTGGQETQYF
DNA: TGTGCCAGCAGTTCACCTGTTGGGACAGGGGGCCAAGAGACCCAGTACTTC

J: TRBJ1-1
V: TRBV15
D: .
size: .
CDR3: CATSRDYTEAFF
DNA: TGTGCCACCAGCAGAGATTACACTGAAGCTTTCTTT

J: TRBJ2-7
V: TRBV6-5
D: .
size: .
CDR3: CASRTRQGGNEQYF
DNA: TGTGCCAGCAGAACCAGACAGGGAGGGAACGAGCAGTACTTC

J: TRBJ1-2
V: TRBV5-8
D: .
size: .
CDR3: CASSLVPGPGPHTF
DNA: TGTGCCAGCAGCTTGGTCCCGGGGCCCGGGCCCCACACCTTC

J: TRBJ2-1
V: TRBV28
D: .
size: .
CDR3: CASSPRRWFNEQFF
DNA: TGTGCCAGCAGTCCGAGAAGGTGGTTCAATGAGCAGTTCTTC